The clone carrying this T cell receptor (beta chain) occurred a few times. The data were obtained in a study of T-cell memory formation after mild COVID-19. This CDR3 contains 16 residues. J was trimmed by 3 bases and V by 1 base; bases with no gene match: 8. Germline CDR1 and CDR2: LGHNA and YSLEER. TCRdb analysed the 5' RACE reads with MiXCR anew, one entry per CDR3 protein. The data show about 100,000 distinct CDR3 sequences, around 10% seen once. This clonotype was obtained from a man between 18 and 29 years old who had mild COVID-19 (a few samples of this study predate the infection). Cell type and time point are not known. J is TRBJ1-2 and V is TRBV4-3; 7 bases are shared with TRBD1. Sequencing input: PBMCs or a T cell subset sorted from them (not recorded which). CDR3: CASSQGTGVTDYGYTF. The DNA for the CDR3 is TGCGCCAGCAGCCAAGGAACAGGGGTAACGGACTATGGCTACACCTTC.